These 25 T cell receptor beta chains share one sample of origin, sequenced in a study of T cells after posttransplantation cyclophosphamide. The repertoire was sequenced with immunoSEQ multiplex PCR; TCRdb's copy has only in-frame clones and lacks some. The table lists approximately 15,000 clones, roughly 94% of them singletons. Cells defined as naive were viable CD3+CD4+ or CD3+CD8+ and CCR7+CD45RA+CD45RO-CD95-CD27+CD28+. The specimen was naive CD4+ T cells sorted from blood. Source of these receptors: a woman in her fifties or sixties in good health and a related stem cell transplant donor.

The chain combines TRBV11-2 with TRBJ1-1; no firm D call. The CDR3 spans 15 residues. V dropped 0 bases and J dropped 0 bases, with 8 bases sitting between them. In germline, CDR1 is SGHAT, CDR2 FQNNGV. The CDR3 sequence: CASSLDARMNTEAFF. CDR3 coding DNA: TGTGCCAGCAGCTTAGATGCCAGGATGAACACTGAAGCTTTCTTT.

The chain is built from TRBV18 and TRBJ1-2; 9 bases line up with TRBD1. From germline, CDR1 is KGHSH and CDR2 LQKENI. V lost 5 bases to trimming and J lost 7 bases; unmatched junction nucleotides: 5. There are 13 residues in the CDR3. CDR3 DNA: TGTGCCAGCTCAGCACAGGGGGCAACTGGCTACACCTTC. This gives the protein CASSAQGATGYTF.

The CDR3 nucleotides read TGTGCCAGCAGTTACTCTAGAGCAACTAATGAAAAACTGTTTTTT. Amino acids: CASSYSRATNEKLFF. The chain has TRBV6-6 and TRBJ1-4; no definite D call. V was cut by 0 bases and J by 0 bases, with 5 bases left in between. This CDR3 comprises 15 residues. Germline CDR1 is MNHNY and CDR2 is SVGAGI (reference sequence).

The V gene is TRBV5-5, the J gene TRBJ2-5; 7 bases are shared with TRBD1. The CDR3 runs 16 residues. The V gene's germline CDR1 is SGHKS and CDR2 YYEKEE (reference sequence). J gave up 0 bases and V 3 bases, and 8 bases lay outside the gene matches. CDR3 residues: CASSSGTAINQETQYF. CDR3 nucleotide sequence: TGTGCCAGCAGCTCGGGGACAGCCATAAACCAAGAGACCCAGTACTTC.

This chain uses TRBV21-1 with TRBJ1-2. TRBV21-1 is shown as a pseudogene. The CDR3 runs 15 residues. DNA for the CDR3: TGTGCCAGCAGCTTCCCGAAATCGGTTTATTCTGGCTACACCTTC. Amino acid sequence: CASSFPKSVYSGYTF.

CDR3 sequence reads: CASSKNSQGANEKLFF. CDR3 nucleotide sequence: TGTGCCAGCAGCAAAAACTCCCAGGGCGCTAATGAAAAACTGTTTTTT. The gene calls are TRBV2 and TRBJ1-4, with D possibly TRBD1 on 5 matching bases. V lost 6 bases to trimming and J lost 3 bases, with 17 bases between them. This CDR3 has 16 residues. The germline CDR1 and CDR2 sequences are SNHLY and FYNNEI.

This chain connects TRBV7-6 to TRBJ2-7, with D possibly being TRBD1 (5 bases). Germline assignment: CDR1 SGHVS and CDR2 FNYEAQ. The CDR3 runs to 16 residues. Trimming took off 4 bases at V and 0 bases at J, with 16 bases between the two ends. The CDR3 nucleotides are TGTGCCAGCAGCTCCGGACCCAGGGTCAGCTCCTACGAGCAGTACTTC. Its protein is CASSSGPRVSSYEQYF.

The CDR3 DNA sequence: TGCGCCAGCAGCCCCCTCCCGTTTAGCGGGGGGGAAGAGACCCAGTACTTC. It specifies CASSPLPFSGGEETQYF. J is TRBJ2-5 and V is TRBV5-1, with 11 bases matching TRBD2. Looked up from germline, CDR1 is SGHRS and CDR2 is YFSETQ. The length of the CDR3 is 17 residues. V was clipped by 4 bases and J by 3 bases; unmatched bases: 11.

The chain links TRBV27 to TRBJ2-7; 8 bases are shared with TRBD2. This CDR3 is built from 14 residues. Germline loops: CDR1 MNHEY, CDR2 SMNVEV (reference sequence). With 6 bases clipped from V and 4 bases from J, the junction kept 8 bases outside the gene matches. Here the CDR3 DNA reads TGTGCCAGCAGGCAGAGTAGCGGGATATACGAGCAGTACTTC. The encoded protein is CASRQSSGIYEQYF.

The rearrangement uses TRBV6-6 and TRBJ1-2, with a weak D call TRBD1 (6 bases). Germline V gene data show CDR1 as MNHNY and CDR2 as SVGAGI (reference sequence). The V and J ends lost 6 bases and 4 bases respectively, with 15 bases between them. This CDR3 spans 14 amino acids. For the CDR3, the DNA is TGTGCCAGCAGGCTCTTGGACAGCCTCTATGGCTACACCTTC. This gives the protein CASRLLDSLYGYTF.

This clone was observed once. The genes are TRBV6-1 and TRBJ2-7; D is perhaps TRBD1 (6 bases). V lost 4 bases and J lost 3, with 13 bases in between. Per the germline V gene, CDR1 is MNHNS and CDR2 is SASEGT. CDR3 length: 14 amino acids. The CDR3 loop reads CASSVGTPIYEQYF. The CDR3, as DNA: TGTGCCAGCAGTGTTGGGACACCGATCTACGAGCAGTACTTC.

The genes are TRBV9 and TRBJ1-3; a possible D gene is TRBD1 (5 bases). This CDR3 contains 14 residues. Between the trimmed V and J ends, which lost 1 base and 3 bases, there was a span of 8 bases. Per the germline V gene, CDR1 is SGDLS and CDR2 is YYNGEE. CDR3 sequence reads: CASSVSRDGNTIYF. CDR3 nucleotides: TGTGCCAGCAGCGTAAGCAGGGATGGAAACACCATATATTTT.

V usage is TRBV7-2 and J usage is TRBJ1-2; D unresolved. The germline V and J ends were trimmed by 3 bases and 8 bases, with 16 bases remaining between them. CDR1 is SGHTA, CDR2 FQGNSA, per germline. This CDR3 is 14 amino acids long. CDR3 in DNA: TGTGCCAGCAGCTTCAACGACCCTCGGAGGGGCTACACCTTC. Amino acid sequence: CASSFNDPRRGYTF.

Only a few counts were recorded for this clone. The CDR3 nucleotides are TGTGCCAGCAGATGGGACTCAAGCTCTGGAAACACCATATATTTT. Translated: CASRWDSSSGNTIYF. The chain combines TRBV2 with TRBJ1-3; D possibly corresponds to TRBD1 (5 bases). CDR1 and CDR2 from the germline V gene are SNHLY and FYNNEI. Trimming took off 6 bases at V and 0 bases at J, with 12 bases between the two ends. The CDR3 totals 15 residues.

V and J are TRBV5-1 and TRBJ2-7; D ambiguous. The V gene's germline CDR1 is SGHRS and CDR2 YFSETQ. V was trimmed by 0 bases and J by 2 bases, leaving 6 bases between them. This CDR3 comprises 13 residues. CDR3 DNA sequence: TGCGCCAGCAGCTTGGACAGTGCCTACGAGCAGTACTTC. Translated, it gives CASSLDSAYEQYF.

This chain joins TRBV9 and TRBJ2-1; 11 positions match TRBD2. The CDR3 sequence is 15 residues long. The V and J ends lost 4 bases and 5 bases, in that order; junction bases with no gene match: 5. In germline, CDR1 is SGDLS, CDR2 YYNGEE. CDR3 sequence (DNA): TGTGCCAGCAGCCTCGGGACTAGCGGAGACAATGAGCAGTTCTTC. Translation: CASSLGTSGDNEQFF.

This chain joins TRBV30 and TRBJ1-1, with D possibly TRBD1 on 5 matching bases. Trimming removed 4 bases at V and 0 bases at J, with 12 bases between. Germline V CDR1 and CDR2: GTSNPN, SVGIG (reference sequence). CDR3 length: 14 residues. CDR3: CAWIDDSMNTEAFF. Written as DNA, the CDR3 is TGTGCCTGGATCGACGACAGCATGAACACTGAAGCTTTCTTT.

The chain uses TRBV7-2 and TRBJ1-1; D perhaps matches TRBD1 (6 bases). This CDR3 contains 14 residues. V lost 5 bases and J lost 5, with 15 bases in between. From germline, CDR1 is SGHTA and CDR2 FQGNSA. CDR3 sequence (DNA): TGTGCCAGCAGCCTACAGGGTCGAGGTACTGAAGCTTTCTTT. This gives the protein CASSLQGRGTEAFF.

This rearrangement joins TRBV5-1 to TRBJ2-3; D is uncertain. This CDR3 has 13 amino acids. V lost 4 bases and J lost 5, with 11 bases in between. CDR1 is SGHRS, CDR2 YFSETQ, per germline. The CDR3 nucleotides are TGCGCCAGCAGCGCGAACCCGGGAGATACGCAGTATTTT. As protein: CASSANPGDTQYF.

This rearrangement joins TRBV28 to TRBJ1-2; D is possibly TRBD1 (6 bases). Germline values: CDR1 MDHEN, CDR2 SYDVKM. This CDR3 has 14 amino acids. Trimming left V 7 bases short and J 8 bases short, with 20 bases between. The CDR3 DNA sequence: TGTGCCAGCAACTTGGACAGAGTAGGTGGAGGCTACACCTTC. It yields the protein CASNLDRVGGGYTF.

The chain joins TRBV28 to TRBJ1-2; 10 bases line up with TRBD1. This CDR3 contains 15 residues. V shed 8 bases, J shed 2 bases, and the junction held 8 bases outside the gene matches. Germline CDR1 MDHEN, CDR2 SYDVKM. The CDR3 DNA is TGTGCCAGCGCGGGACAGGGGATCCGAAACTATGGCTACACCTTC. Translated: CASAGQGIRNYGYTF.

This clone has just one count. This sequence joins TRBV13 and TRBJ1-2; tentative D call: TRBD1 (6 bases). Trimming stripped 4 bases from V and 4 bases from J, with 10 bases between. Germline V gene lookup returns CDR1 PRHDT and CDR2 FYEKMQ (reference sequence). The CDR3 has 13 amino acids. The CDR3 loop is CASSSEGGYGYTF. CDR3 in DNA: TGTGCCAGCAGCTCAGAAGGGGGCTATGGCTACACCTTC.

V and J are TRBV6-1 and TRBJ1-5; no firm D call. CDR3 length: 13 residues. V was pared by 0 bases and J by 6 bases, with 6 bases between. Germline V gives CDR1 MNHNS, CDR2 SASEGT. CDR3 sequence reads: CASSEAIGQPQHF. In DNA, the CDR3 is TGTGCCAGCAGTGAAGCGATCGGTCAGCCCCAGCATTTT.

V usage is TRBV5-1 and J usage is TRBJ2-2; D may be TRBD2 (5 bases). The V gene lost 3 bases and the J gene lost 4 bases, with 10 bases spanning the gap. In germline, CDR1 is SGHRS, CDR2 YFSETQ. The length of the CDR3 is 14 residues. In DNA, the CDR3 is TGCGCCAGCAGCTCCCAAGGGAGCACCGGGGAGCTGTTTTTT. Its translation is CASSSQGSTGELFF.

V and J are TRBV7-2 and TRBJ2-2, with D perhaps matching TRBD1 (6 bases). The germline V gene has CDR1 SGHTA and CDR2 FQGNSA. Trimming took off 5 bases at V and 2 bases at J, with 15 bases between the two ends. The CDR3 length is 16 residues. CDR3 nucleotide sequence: TGTGCCAGCAGCCCCGACAGGTCCTTTAACACCGGGGAGCTGTTTTTT. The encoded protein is CASSPDRSFNTGELFF. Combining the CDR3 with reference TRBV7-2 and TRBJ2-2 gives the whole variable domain GAGVSQSPSNKVTEKGKDVELRCDPISGHTALYWYRQSLGQGLEFLIYFQGNSAPDKSGLPSDRFSAERTGGSVSTLTIQRTQQEDSAVYLCASSPDRSFNTGELFFGEGSRLTVL.